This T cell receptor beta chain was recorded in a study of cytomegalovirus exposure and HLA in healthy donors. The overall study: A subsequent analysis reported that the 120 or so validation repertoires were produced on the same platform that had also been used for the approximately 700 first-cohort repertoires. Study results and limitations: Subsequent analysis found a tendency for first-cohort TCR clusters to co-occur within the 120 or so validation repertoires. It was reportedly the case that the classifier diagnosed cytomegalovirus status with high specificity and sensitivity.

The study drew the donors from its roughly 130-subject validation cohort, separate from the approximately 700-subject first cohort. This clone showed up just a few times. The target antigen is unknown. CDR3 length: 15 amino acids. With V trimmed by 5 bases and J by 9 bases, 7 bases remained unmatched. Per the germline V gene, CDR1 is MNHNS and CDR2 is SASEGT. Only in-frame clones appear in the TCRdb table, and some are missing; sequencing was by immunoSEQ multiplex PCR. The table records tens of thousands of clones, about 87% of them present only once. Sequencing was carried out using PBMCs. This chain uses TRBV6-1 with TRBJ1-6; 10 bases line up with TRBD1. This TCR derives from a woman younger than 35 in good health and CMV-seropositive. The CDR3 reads CASSSGTGVPSPLHF. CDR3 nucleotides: TGTGCCAGCAGTTCCGGGACAGGGGTACCTTCACCCCTCCACTTT.